This T cell receptor beta chain is drawn from a study of blood T cells in healthy people across ages. Across the study: Template switching captured about one barcoded beta molecule per two T cells. General study results and limits: Higher diversity, along with more naive CD4+ cells, distinguished long-lived donors from aged donors.

This clonotype was recorded at least ten times. Its specificity is unknown. Using a J-beta primer mix together with a sample-barcoded 5' primer, a second PCR was run for roughly 7 to 11 cycles. Each CDR3 protein gets one entry after TCRdb re-called the 5' RACE reads with MiXCR. The profile shows 1.2 million to 1.5 million distinct CDR3 sequences, around two fifths of them singletons. The CDR3 totals 14 residues. Trimming stripped 6 bases from V and 6 bases from J, with 16 bases between. CDR1 and CDR2 (germline): ENHRY, SYGVKD. Sequenced material: blood. The rearrangement links TRBV10-3 to TRBJ2-3; no firm D call. The TCR originated in a woman aged 18-29 years in good health. CDR3 amino acids: CAIREPDFRDTQYF. CDR3 DNA: TGTGCCATCAGGGAACCCGATTTCAGGGATACGCAGTATTTT.